The 14 T cell receptor beta chains given below trace back to one sample, sequenced in a study of technical replicates of blood from several donors (dated by TCRdb to about 2017). The library was prepared using the immunoSEQ multiplex PCR assay. In its TCRdb copy, this immuneACCESS table keeps in-frame sequences only and misses some clones. Where compared with another copy, unresolved V genes explain less than half of these, and the others have no known cause. This sample comprises 65,000 to 80,000 clones, 95% to 97% of them detected only once. Roughly 0.33% of the sample is taken by the ten largest. The sequenced material came from T cells isolated from PBMCs. These TCRs come from a human donor in good health.

The CDR3 DNA is TGTGCCTGGAGTGTATCGGGGTGGGGGGGAGACATTCAGTACTTC. The encoded protein is CAWSVSGWGGDIQYF. The gene calls are TRBV30 and TRBJ2-4; 7 bases are a match to TRBD2. From germline, CDR1 is GTSNPN and CDR2 SVGIG (reference sequence). The CDR3 contains 15 residues. The V gene end was trimmed by 0 bases and the J gene end by 8 bases; junction bases not matched to a gene: 10.

The rearrangement joins TRBV5-4 to TRBJ2-5; TRBD2 agrees at 7 bases. The germline CDR1 and CDR2 sequences are SGHNT and YYREEE (reference sequence). CDR3 length equals 15 residues. Trimming took 3 bases from V and 2 from J; bases not matched to a gene: 7. The CDR3 loop reads CASSYPGLEQETQYF. CDR3 bases: TGTGCCAGCAGCTACCCAGGACTAGAACAAGAGACCCAGTACTTC.

This chain joins TRBV30 and TRBJ2-5; a weak D match, TRBD1 (6 bases). CDR1 is GTSNPN, CDR2 SVGIG, per germline (reference sequence). CDR3 length: 15 residues. V shed 1 base and J shed 4 bases, with 16 bases lying between them. Here the CDR3 DNA reads TGTGCCTGGAGTGGGGCAGGGGCTCTTACAGAGACCCAGTACTTC. Protein: CAWSGAGALTETQYF.

This chain links TRBV2 with TRBJ2-3, with 14 bases matching TRBD2. CDR1 and CDR2 from the germline V gene are SNHLY and FYNNEI. The ends lost 6 bases at V and 5 bases at J; junction bases unmatched: 4. The CDR3 is 15 residues long. The CDR3 sequence is CASRETSGRGDTQYF. CDR3 bases: TGTGCCAGCAGAGAGACTAGCGGGAGGGGAGATACGCAGTATTTT. Drawing the rest from reference TRBV2 and TRBJ2-3, the complete variable domain is EPEVTQTPSHQVTQMGQEVILRCVPISNHLYFYWYRQILGQKVEFLVSFYNNEISEKSEIFDDQFSVERPDGSNFTLKIRSTKLEDSAMYFCASRETSGRGDTQYFGPGTRLTVL.

The J gene is TRBJ1-4, the V gene TRBV25-1, with 11 bases fitting TRBD1. Germline CDR1 MGHDK, CDR2 SYGVNS. Trimming at V came to 6 bases and at J to 4 bases, leaving 4 bases not matched to a gene. This CDR3 has 15 residues. CDR3 sequence reads: CASRGQGGSNEKLFF. The CDR3 DNA sequence: TGTGCCAGCAGGGGACAGGGGGGTAGTAATGAAAAACTGTTTTTT.

The rearrangement links TRBV28 to TRBJ1-2; weak D call: TRBD1 (5 bases). Germline loops: CDR1 MDHEN, CDR2 SYDVKM. Trimming took off 1 base at V and 3 bases at J, with 24 bases between the two ends. This CDR3 region has 19 residues. CDR3 residues: CASSLSGFKTAEGDYGYTF. The CDR3 bases are TGTGCCAGCAGTTTATCCGGTTTCAAGACAGCGGAGGGTGACTATGGCTACACCTTC.

The V gene is TRBV20-1, the J gene TRBJ1-2; perhaps TRBD1 as D (6 bases). V was clipped by 4 bases and J by 8 bases, with 8 bases between them. This CDR3 has 10 residues. In germline, CDR1 is DFQATT, CDR2 SNEGSKA (reference sequence). The CDR3 is CSATGEGYTF. The CDR3 coding sequence is TGCAGTGCTACAGGGGAAGGCTACACCTTC.

The chain couples TRBV7-3 to TRBJ2-3; a possible D gene is TRBD1 (6 bases). The V gene lost 4 bases and the J gene lost 7 bases, with 12 bases spanning the gap. There are 13 residues in the CDR3. Per the germline V gene, CDR1 is SGHTA and CDR2 is FQGTGA. CDR3 sequence reads: CASSYGQGNTQYF. The CDR3 DNA sequence: TGTGCCAGCAGCTACGGGCAGGGGAATACGCAGTATTTT.

This clone was seen just once. The V gene is TRBV11-2, the J gene TRBJ2-7; 11 bases align to TRBD2. Germline values: CDR1 SGHAT, CDR2 FQNNGV. The CDR3 has 15 amino acids. V was clipped by 4 bases and J by 3 bases; unmatched bases: 5. The CDR3 DNA follows: TGTGCCAGCAGCTCGAGACTAGCGGGGAACTACGAGCAGTACTTC. This sequence encodes CASSSRLAGNYEQYF.

This chain joins TRBV5-1 and TRBJ2-3; 12 bases fit TRBD2. J gave up 2 bases and V 5 bases, and 9 bases lay outside the gene matches. The CDR3 runs to 17 residues. The V gene's germline CDR1 is SGHRS and CDR2 YFSETQ. The CDR3 bases are TGCGCCAGCAGTTCTGGGACTAGCGGGCTCCTCACAGATACGCAGTATTTT. Translating gives CASSSGTSGLLTDTQYF.

On this clone: Other nucleotide sequences in the sample specify the same CDR3. The genes are TRBV4-3 and TRBJ2-1; TRBD2 agrees at 8 bases. The CDR3 covers 15 residues. The germline CDR1 and CDR2 sequences are LGHNA and YSLEER. Trimming cost V 0 bases and J 3 bases; bases outside gene matches: 1. This CDR3 is CASSQDSGSYNEQFF. The CDR3 DNA follows: TGCGCCAGCAGCCAAGACAGCGGGAGCTACAATGAGCAGTTCTTC.

V usage is TRBV27 and J usage is TRBJ2-2; 8 bases map to TRBD1. Germline loops: CDR1 MNHEY, CDR2 SMNVEV (reference sequence). Trimming cost V 5 bases and J 7 bases; bases outside gene matches: 9. The CDR3 length is 15 residues. CDR3 sequence: CASSGRGHRGGELFF. As DNA, the CDR3 is TGTGCCAGCAGTGGCAGGGGGCATAGGGGCGGGGAGCTGTTTTTT.

V and J are TRBV6-1 and TRBJ1-5; no clear D. The CDR3 totals 15 residues. Trimming shortened V by 4 bases and J by 0 bases, and 10 bases separated the two germline ends. Germline-derived CDR1 and CDR2 are MNHNS and SASEGT. The CDR3: CASSGSAISNQPQHF. The CDR3 region has the DNA TGTGCCAGCAGTGGGTCTGCTATTAGCAATCAGCCCCAGCATTTT.

This chain joins TRBV6-5 and TRBJ2-7, with a possible D match to TRBD2 (6 bases). The CDR3 totals 15 residues. Trimming took off 5 bases at V and 2 bases at J, with 16 bases between the two ends. Germline values: CDR1 MNHEY, CDR2 SVGAGI. DNA for the CDR3: TGTGCCAGCAGTCGCCGGGGGACGGGGACCTACGAGCAGTACTTC. Its translation: CASSRRGTGTYEQYF.